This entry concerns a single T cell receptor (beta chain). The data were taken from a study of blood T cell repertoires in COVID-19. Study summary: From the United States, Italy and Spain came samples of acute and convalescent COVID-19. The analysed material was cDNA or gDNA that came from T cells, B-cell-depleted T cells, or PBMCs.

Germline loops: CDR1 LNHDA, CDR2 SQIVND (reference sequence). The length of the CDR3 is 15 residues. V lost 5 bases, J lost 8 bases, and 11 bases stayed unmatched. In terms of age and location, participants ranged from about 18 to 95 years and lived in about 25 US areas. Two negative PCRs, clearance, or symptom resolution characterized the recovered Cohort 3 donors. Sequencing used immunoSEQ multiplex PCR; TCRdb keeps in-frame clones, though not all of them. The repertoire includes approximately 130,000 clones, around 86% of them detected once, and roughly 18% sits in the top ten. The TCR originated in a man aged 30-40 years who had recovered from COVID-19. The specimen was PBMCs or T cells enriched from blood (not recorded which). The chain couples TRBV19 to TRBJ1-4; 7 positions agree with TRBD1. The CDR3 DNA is TGTGCCAGTAGTGGAACAGGGGTGGAGGTCGAAAAACTGTTTTTT. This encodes CASSGTGVEVEKLFF.